The TCR beta chain under discussion was sequenced for a study of T cell changes during pregnancy in multiple sclerosis. Germline V CDR1 and CDR2: SQVTM, ANQGSEA. The CDR3 has 17 residues. Trimming removed 0 bases at V and 1 base at J, with 16 bases between. The method was immunoSEQ multiplex PCR; TCRdb's version includes in-frame clones alone and lacks a portion of them. This repertoire shows more than 20,000 clones, roughly 91% found once; its top ten account for about 7%. The sample consisted of CD8+ T cells from peripheral blood mononuclear cells, taken in the third trimester of pregnancy. V is TRBV29-1 and J is TRBJ2-1; D call uncertain. This receptor was taken from a female donor with multiple sclerosis, enrolled in a pregnancy study. In DNA, the CDR3 is TGCAGCGTTGAAGATCCCCCAACGGAGTCATCCTACAATGAGCAGTTCTTC. Its protein is CSVEDPPTESSYNEQFF.